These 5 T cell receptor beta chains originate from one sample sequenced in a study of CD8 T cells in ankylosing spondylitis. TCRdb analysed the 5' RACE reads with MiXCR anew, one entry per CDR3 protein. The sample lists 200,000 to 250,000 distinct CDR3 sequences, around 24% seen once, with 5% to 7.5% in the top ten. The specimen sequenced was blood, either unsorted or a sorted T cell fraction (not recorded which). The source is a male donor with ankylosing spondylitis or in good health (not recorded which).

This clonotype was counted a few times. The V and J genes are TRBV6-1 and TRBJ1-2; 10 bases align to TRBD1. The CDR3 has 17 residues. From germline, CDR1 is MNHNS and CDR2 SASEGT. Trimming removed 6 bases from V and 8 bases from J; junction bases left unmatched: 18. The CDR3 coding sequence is TGTGCCAGCAGGAAAACTACCCAGGGACAGGGGAGGCTCGGCTACACCTTC. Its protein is CASRKTTQGQGRLGYTF.

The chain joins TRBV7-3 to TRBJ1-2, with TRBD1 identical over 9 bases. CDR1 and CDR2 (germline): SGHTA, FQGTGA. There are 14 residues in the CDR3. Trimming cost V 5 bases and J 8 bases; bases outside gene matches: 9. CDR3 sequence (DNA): TGTGCCAGCAGCCCTACGGGACAGGGTGAGGGCTACACCTTC. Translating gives CASSPTGQGEGYTF.

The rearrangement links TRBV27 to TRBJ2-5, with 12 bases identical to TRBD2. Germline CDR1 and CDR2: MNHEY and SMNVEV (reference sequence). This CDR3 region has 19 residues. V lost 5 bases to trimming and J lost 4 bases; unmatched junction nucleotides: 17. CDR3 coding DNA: TGTGCCAGCAGTCCCAAACGACTAGCGGGGGTAAGAGTGGGAGAGACCCAGTACTTC. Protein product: CASSPKRLAGVRVGETQYF.

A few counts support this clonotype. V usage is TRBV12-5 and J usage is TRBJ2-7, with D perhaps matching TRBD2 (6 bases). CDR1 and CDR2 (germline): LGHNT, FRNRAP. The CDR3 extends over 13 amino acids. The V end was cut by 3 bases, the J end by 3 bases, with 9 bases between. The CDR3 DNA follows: TGTGCTAGTGGTTTCGGGGGATTCTACGAGCAGTACTTC. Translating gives CASGFGGFYEQYF.

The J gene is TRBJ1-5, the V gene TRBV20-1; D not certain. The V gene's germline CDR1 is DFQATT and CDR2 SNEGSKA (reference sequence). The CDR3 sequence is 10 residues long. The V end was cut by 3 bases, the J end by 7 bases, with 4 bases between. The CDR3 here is CSARGQPQHF. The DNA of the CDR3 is TGCAGTGCTAGGGGGCAGCCCCAGCATTTT.